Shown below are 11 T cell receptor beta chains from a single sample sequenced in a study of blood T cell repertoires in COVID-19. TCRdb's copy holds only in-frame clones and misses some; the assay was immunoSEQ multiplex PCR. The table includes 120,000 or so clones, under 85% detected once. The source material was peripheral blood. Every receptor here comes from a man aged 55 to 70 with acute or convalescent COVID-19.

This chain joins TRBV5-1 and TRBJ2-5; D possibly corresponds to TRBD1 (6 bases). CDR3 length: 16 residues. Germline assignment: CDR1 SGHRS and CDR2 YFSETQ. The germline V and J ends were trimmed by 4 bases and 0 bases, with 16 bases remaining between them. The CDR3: CASSLVPGQYQETQYF. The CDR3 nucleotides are TGCGCCAGCAGCCTTGTCCCCGGACAGTACCAAGAGACCCAGTACTTC.

CDR3 DNA: TGCAGTGCTAGAGTGGGGGGTCGAGCTTTCTTT. This encodes CSARVGGRAFF. This chain connects TRBV20-1 to TRBJ1-1; D may be TRBD1 (5 bases). Trimming took off 1 base at V and 10 bases at J, with 10 bases between the two ends. The CDR3 consists of 11 residues. Germline V gives CDR1 DFQATT, CDR2 SNEGSKA (reference sequence).

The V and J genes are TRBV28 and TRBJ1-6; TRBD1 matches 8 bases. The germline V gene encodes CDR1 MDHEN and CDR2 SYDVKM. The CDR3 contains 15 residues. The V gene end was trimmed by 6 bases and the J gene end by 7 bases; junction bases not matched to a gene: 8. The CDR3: CASRDREQENSPLHF. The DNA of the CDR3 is TGTGCCAGCAGGGACAGGGAGCAGGAAAATTCACCCCTCCACTTT.

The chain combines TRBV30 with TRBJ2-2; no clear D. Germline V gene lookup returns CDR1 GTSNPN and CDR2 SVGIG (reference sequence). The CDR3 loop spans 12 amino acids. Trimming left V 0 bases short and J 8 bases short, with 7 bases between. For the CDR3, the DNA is TGTGCCTGGAGTGTAGCGAGGGGGGAGCTGTTTTTT. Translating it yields CAWSVARGELFF.

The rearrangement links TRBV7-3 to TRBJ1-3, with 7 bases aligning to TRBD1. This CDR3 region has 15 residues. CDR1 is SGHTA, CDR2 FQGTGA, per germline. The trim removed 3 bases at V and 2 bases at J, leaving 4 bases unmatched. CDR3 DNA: TGTGCCAGCAGCTTCGACAGGGAACCTGGAAACACCATATATTTT. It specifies CASSFDREPGNTIYF.

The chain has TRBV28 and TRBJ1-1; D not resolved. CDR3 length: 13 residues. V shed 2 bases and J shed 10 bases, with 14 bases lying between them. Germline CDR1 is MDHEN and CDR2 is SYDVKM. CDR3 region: CASSLGRDSRAFF. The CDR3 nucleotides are TGTGCCAGCAGTTTAGGGAGGGATTCACGAGCTTTCTTT.

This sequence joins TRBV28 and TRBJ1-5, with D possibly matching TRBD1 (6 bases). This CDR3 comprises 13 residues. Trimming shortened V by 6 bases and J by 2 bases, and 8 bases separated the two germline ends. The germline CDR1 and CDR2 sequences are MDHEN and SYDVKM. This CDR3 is CASSSGGNQPQHF. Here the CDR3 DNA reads TGTGCCAGCAGCTCAGGGGGCAATCAGCCCCAGCATTTT.

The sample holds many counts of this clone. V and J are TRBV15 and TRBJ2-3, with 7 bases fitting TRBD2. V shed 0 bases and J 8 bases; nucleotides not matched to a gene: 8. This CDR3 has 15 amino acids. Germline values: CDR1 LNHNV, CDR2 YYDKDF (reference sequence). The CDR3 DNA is TGTGCCACCAGCAGAGATCTAGCGGCGCTAGGTACGCAGTATTTT. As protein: CATSRDLAALGTQYF.

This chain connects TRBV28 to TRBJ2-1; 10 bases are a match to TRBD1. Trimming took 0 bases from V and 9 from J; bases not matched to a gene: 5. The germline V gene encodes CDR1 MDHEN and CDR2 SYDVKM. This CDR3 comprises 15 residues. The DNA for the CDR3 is TGTGCCAGCAGTTTATGGGGGACAGGGGCGTCTGAGCAGTTCTTC. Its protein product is CASSLWGTGASEQFF.

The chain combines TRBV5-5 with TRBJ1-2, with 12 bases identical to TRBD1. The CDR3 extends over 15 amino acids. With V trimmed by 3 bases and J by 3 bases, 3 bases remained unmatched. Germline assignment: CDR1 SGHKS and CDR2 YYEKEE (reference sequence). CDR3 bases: TGTGCCAGCAGCTCCGGGACAGGGGGCTACTATGGCTACACCTTC. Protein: CASSSGTGGYYGYTF.

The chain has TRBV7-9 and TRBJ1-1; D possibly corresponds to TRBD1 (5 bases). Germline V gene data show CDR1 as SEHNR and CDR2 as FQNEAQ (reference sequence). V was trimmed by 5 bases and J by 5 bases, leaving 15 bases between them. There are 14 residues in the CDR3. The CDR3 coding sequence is TGTGCCAGCAGCCGCGTCGGGGGGAGGACTGAAGCTTTCTTT. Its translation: CASSRVGGRTEAFF.